This TCR beta chain was sequenced during a study of CD8 T cells in Susac syndrome. With 1 base removed from V and 1 base from J, the gap between germline ends came to 11 bases. This CDR3 is built from 15 residues. Germline V gene lookup returns CDR1 SGHRS and CDR2 YFSETQ. RNA amounts of roughly 0.45 to 1 ug underwent reverse transcription with random hexamers. TCRdb reanalysed the immunoSEQ multiplex PCR reads using MiXCR and keeps one entry per CDR3 protein. The data show under 95,000 distinct CDR3 sequences, approximately 95% seen once. The source of this sequence is a human donor with Susac syndrome. The genes are TRBV5-1 and TRBJ2-5; D perhaps matches TRBD1 (5 bases). Sequencing was done on a sample of CD8+ T cells from PBMCs. The CDR3 spells CASSLSLGAQETQYF. The CDR3 region has the DNA TGCGCCAGCAGCTTGTCTTTAGGGGCCCAAGAGACCCAGTACTTC.